Listed below are T cell receptor beta chains from one sample, sequenced in a study of T-cell reconstitution after alpha-beta-depleted transplantation in children. TCRdb reprocessed the PCR reads with MiXCR, giving one entry per CDR3 protein. The sample has about 500,000 distinct CDR3 sequences; approximately 29% are singletons. The sequenced sample was PBMCs from the stem cell graft donor, obtained from the stem cell graft. The receptors shown here come from a human donor who donated a stem cell graft to a child with aplastic anemia. CDR3s include the opening cysteine and the closing phenylalanine or tryptophan. A D gene is named only where the DNA matches it firmly. Size values are once, few and many counts, or a class for expanded clones, and some rows have none.

>TRBV7-9|few|TRBJ2-2|NA
TGTGCCAGCAGCGACACAGGTACCTACGGGGAGCTGTTTTTT
CASSDTGTYGELFF
>TRBV20-1|NA|TRBJ2-2|TRBD1
TGCAGTGCTAGAGATGGGACAGTGAACACCGGGGAGCTGTTTTTT
CSARDGTVNTGELFF
>TRBV5-1|NA|TRBJ2-2|NA
TGCGCCAGCAGCTTGGCGAGCACCGGGGAGCTGTTTTTT
CASSLASTGELFF
>TRBV20-1|NA|TRBJ2-1|NA
TGCAGTGCGGCCCTAGTCAATGAGCAGTTCTTC
CSAALVNEQFF
>TRBV12-3/TRBV12-4|NA|TRBJ1-1|NA
TGTGCCAGCAGGGCCGGGGTCCCTGAAGCTTTCTTT
CASRAGVPEAFF
>TRBV12-3/TRBV12-4|NA|TRBJ1-2|NA
TGTGCCAGCACGGAGGGGAGGCCGGGGGGCTACACCTTC
CASTEGRPGGYTF
>TRBV4-2|NA|TRBJ2-2|NA
TGTGCCAGCAGCCAAGATCGGGGCGGGATTACGAACACCGGGGAGCTGTTTTTT
CASSQDRGGITNTGELFF
>TRBV3-1|few|TRBJ1-2|NA
TGTGCCAGCAGCCAACAGGGGAGCGGCGGCTACACCTTC
CASSQQGSGGYTF
>TRBV29-1|few|TRBJ2-2|NA
TGCAGCGTAGGTACCGGGACAGCGGGGGCCGGGGAGCTGTTTTTT
CSVGTGTAGAGELFF
>TRBV10-3|NA|TRBJ2-1|TRBD1
TGTGCCATCAGTGACCCGACAGGGAACCCCTACAATGAGCAGTTCTTC
CAISDPTGNPYNEQFF
>TRBV12-3/TRBV12-4|NA|TRBJ1-5|NA
TGTGCCAGCAGCCCCCGAAAATTAAGCAATCAGCCCCAGCATTTT
CASSPRKLSNQPQHF
>TRBV19|few|TRBJ1-4|NA
TGTGCCAGTCGGGGCCTCGCAACTAATGAAAAACTGTTTTTT
CASRGLATNEKLFF
>TRBV7-2|NA|TRBJ1-1|NA
TGTGCCAGCAGCCCTTACGGGACATCCAGCACTGAAGCTTTCTTT
CASSPYGTSSTEAFF
>TRBV12-3/TRBV12-4|NA|TRBJ2-7|TRBD1
TGTGCCAGCAGTTGGCCGGGACAGGGGGCTTGGGAGCAGTACTTC
CASSWPGQGAWEQYF
>TRBV6-5|NA|TRBJ2-3|NA
TGTGCCAGCAGTTACAACAGGGCAAGCACAGATACGCAGTATTTT
CASSYNRASTDTQYF
>TRBV7-8|few|TRBJ2-1|NA
TGTGCCAGCAGCTTAGAAGATTGGTTGAGCTCCTACAATGAGCAGTTCTTC
CASSLEDWLSSYNEQFF
>TRBV6-6|few|TRBJ2-1|NA
TGTGCCAGCAGTCCTGACTACGTCGGGCAGTTCTTC
CASSPDYVGQFF
>TRBV30|NA|TRBJ1-1|NA
TGTGCCTACAATACAGGATACACTGAAGCTTTCTTT
CAYNTGYTEAFF
>TRBV4-2|NA|TRBJ2-1|NA
TGTGCCAGCAGCCCGCTTACTCGTTACAATGAGCAGTTCTTC
CASSPLTRYNEQFF
>TRBV20-1|few|TRBJ1-2|NA
TGCAGTGCTAGAGATCAGGACTATGGCTACACCTTC
CSARDQDYGYTF
>TRBV15|few|TRBJ1-2|NA
TGTGCCACCAGCAGATGGGGGGGGAAAGGAGGCTATGGCTACACCTTC
CATSRWGGKGGYGYTF
>TRBV12-3/TRBV12-4|NA|TRBJ1-1|NA
TGTGCCAGCAGTTTAGCGGACAGAACAAACACTGAAGCTTTCTTT
CASSLADRTNTEAFF
>TRBV5-5|few|TRBJ2-2|NA
TGTGCCAGCAGCCCACAGGGATACACCGGGGAGCTGTTTTTT
CASSPQGYTGELFF
>TRBV20-1|NA|TRBJ2-2|NA
TGCAGTGCTGCGCGACAGGTTAACACCGGGGAGCTGTTTTTT
CSAARQVNTGELFF
>TRBV6-1|few|TRBJ2-7|NA
TGTGCCAGCAGTCGCCGGGTCGGGGTCGGAGCGGTAGATTACTACGAGCAGTACTTC
CASSRRVGVGAVDYYEQYF
>TRBV28|NA|TRBJ2-1|NA
TGTGCCAGCAGTTTGCCTCAACAGGAGGAGCAGTTCTTC
CASSLPQQEEQFF
>TRBV5-1|NA|TRBJ1-1|NA
TGCGCCAGCAGCTACCGGGGGCTAGGCGACACTGAAGCTTTCTTT
CASSYRGLGDTEAFF
>TRBV24-1|NA|TRBJ2-1|NA
TGTGCCACCAGTGATGTGGGGGCAGGCAGGGATGAGCAGTTCTTC
CATSDVGAGRDEQFF
>TRBV20-1|few|TRBJ2-7|NA
TGCAGTGGGAGGGGAGCCCCCATACCGGGCGAGCAGTACTTC
CSGRGAPIPGEQYF
>TRBV29-1|few|TRBJ2-1|TRBD2
TGCAGCGTTGAAGCACTAGCGAACTACAATGAGCAGTTCTTC
CSVEALANYNEQFF
>TRBV28|NA|TRBJ1-2|NA
TGTGCCAGCAGACCTAGTAGGACAGTTTATGGCTACACCTTC
CASRPSRTVYGYTF
>TRBV6-6|NA|TRBJ2-5|NA
TGTGCCAGCAGCCAACAAGTAGAGACCCAGTACTTC
CASSQQVETQYF
>TRBV4-3|few|TRBJ2-5|NA
TGCGCCAGCAGCCAGGAATTCAGGGTCGAGACCCAGTACTTC
CASSQEFRVETQYF
>TRBV7-2|NA|TRBJ2-3|NA
TGTGCCAGCAGCTTGTGTTCTAGCACAGATACGCAGTATTTT
CASSLCSSTDTQYF
>TRBV5-6|few|TRBJ2-5|NA
TGTGCCAGCAGCGGGACGGACGAGACCCAGTACTTC
CASSGTDETQYF
>TRBV6-5|once|TRBJ1-3|NA
TGTGCCAGCAGTTACAACTCTGGAAACACCATATATTTT
CASSYNSGNTIYF
>TRBV29-1|many|TRBJ1-2|NA
TGCAGCGCCGAGGGGAGGGGGGCGAACTATGGCTACACCTTC
CSAEGRGANYGYTF
>TRBV29-1|few|TRBJ1-1|NA
TGCAGCGTACCGCTAACGGAGAACACTGAAGCTTTCTTT
CSVPLTENTEAFF
>TRBV29-1|few|TRBJ2-1|TRBD2
TGCAGCGTTGCTAGCGGGAGAAGGAACGGTGAGCAGTTCTTC
CSVASGRRNGEQFF
>TRBV7-2|NA|TRBJ1-5|NA
TGTGCCAGCAGCTTAGCGGGACGGATGAATCAGCCCCAGCATTTT
CASSLAGRMNQPQHF
>TRBV6-2/TRBV6-3|NA|TRBJ1-5|NA
TGTGCCAGCAGTTACCCTTTGGGACCGAAGGATCAGCCCCAGCATTTT
CASSYPLGPKDQPQHF
>TRBV6-6|few|TRBJ2-7|NA
TGTGCCAGCAGTTACTGGGGGGAGTCCGAGCAGTACTTC
CASSYWGESEQYF
>TRBV20-1|few|TRBJ2-1|TRBD2
TGCAGTGTTGGGGCGGGAGGCTACAATGAGCAGTTCTTC
CSVGAGGYNEQFF
>TRBV11-2|few|TRBJ2-3|TRBD2
TGTGCCAGCAGCCCGTCGACCGGGACTAGCGGGAGGGGACTATCAGATACGCAGTATTTT
CASSPSTGTSGRGLSDTQYF
>TRBV11-2|few|TRBJ2-3|NA
TGTGCCAGCAGCTTGGCCGCAGTCACAGATACGCAGTATTTT
CASSLAAVTDTQYF
>TRBV24-1|NA|TRBJ1-5|NA
TGTGGACTTGGCGGGAGGGCCGGCCGCTATCAGCCCCAGCATTTT
CGLGGRAGRYQPQHF
>TRBV4-3|NA|TRBJ1-1|NA
TGCGCCAGCAGCCAAGAGTTTGTGGTAAACACTGAAGCTTTCTTT
CASSQEFVVNTEAFF